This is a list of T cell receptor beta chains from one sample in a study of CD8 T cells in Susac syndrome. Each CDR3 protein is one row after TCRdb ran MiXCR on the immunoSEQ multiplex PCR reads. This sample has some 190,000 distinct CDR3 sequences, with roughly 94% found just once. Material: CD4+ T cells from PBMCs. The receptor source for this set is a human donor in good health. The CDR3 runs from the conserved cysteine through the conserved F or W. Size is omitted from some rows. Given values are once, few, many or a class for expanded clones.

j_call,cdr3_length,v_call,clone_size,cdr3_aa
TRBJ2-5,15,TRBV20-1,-,CSAHGLAEVQETQYF
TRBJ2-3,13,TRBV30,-,CAWTKGSTDTQYF
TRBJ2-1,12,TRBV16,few,CASSPNGNEQFF
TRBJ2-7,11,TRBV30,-,CAWALGYEQYF
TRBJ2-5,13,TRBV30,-,CAWSVGVQETQYF
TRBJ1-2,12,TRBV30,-,CAGLTGNYGYTF
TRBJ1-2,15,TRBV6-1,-,CASSVGPDRDYGYTF
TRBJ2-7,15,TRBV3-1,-,CASSQGLRGAYEQYF
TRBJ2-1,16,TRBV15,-,CATSIAGRSSYNEQFF
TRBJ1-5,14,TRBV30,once,CAWNRGLGNQPQHF
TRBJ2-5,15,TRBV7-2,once,CASSLGGALGETQYF
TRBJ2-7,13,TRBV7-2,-,CASSPGRAHEQYF
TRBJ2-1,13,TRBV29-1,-,CSVEDRRGYEQFF
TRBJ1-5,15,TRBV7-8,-,CASSLSTGINQPQHF
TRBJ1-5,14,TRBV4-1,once,CASSQVIVGPIEHF
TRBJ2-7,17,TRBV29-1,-,CSVRPTSGRAGSIEQYF
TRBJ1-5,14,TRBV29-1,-,CSVIPGQGNQPQHF
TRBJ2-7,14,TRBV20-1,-,CSARDRGGTHEQYF
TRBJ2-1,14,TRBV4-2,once,CASSQDARSAEQFF
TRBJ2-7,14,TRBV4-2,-,CASSQGDRAYEQYF
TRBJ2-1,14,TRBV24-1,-,CATSDFYRDDEQFF
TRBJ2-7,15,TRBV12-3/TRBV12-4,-,CASSLGTGAQDEQYF
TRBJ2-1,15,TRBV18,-,CASSLGLADHNEQFF
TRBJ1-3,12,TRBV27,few,CASSTPGNTIYF
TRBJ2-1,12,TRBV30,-,CAWGQGHNEQFF
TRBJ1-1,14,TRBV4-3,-,CASSWGTGSTEAFF
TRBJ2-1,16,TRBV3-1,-,CASTKTRGSSYNEQFF
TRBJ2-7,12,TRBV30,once,CAWRQGEGEQYF
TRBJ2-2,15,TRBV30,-,CAWSVNLGVTGELFF
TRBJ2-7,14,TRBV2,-,CASSERTASYEQYF
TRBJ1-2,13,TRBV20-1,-,CSATRQGESGYTF
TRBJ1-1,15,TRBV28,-,CASITPVQGYTEAFF
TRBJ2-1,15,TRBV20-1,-,CSAKSGIDSYNEQFF
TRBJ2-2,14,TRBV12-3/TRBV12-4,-,CASSSAGPGGELFF
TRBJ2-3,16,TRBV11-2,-,CASRLLLSGSGDTQYF
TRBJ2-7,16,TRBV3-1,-,CASSPQAALAGSEQYF
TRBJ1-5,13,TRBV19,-,CASTGQLNQPQHF
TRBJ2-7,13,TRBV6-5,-,CASTHPGAYEQYF
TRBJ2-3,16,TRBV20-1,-,CSATPLAGGVTDTQYF
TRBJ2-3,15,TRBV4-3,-,CASSLRLAGADTQYF
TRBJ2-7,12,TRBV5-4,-,CASSFQDYEQYF
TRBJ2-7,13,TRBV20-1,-,CSASDRIKYEQYF
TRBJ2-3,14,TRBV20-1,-,CSAETDSPTDTQYF
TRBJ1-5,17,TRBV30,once,CAWSQTGRGSGNQPQHF
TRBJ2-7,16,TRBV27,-,CASSPRLAGGVHEQYF
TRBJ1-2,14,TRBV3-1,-,CASSPAHTDYGYTF
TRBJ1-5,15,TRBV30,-,CAWSLGPAGNQPQHF
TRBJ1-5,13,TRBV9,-,CASSVAEISPQHF
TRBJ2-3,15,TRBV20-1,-,CSATSGLAKTDTQYF
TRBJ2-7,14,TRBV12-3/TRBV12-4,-,CASSQNRVSYEQYF
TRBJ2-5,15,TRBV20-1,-,CSAHLAGGPMETQYF
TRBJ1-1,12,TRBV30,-,CAWGTGSTEAFF
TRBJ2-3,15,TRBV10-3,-,CAISDGLDRGDTQYF
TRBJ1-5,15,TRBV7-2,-,CASSEKSGDHQPQHF
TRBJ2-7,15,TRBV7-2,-,CASSLVAGGSYEQYF
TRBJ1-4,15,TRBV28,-,CASSTLGFTNEKLFF
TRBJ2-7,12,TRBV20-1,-,CSASRQKGEQYF
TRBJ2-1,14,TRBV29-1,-,CSVNRDSYYNEQFF